Below, one T cell receptor (beta chain) is given with its context. The repertoire was sequenced with immunoSEQ multiplex PCR; TCRdb's copy has only in-frame clones and lacks some. Of some 230,000 clones listed, just under 85% were seen once; the top ten hold around 16%. The sample is drawn from a study of blood T cell repertoires in COVID-19. About the study: Sites across the United States, Italy and Spain contributed samples from acute and convalescent COVID-19. The analysed material was cDNA or gDNA that came from T cells, B-cell-depleted T cells, or PBMCs.

The germline V gene encodes CDR1 SGHNT and CDR2 YYREEE (reference sequence). The CDR3 contains 15 residues. Trimming at V came to 4 bases and at J to 7 bases, leaving 9 bases not matched to a gene. In assigning cohorts, the study relied on participant-reported clinical history. Recovery meant two consecutive negative NP/OP PCR tests, professional clearance, or resolved symptoms. The origin of this receptor is a man aged 40-49 years who had recovered from COVID-19. The chain has TRBV5-4 and TRBJ2-2; 8 bases fit TRBD1. The sample taken for sequencing was PBMCs or T cells enriched from blood (not recorded which). CDR3 residues: CASSRAQGADGELFF. CDR3 sequence (DNA): TGTGCCAGCAGCAGGGCCCAGGGGGCCGACGGGGAGCTGTTTTTT.